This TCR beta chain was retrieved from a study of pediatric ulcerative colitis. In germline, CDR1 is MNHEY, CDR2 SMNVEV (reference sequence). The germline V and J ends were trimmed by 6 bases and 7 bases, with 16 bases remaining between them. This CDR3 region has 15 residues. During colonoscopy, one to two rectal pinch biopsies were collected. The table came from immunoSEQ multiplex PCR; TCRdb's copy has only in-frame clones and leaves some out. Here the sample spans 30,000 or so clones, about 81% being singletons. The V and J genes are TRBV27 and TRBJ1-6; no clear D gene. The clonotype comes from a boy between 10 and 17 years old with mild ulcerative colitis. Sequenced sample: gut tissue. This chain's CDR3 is CASSLVVGMNSPLHF. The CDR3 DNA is TGTGCCAGCAGCTTGGTAGTTGGGATGAATTCACCCCTCCACTTT.